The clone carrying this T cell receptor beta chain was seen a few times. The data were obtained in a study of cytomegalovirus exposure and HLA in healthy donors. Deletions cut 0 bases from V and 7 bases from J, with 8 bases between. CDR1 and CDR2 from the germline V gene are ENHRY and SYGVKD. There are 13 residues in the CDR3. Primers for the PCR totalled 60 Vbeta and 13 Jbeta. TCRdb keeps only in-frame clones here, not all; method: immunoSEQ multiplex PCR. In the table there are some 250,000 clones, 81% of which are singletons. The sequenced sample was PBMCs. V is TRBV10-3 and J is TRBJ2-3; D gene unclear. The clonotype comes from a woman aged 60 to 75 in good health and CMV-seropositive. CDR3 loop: CAISESRSNTQYF. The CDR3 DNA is TGTGCCATCAGTGAGTCCCGGTCAAATACGCAGTATTTT.